Shown below are 21 T cell receptor beta chains from a single sample sequenced in a study of blood T cell repertoires in COVID-19. The assay was immunoSEQ multiplex PCR, and TCRdb's table has in-frame clones only and misses some. The data show under 300,000 clones, about four fifths seen once. Sequencing was performed on peripheral blood. The origin of the receptors is a man between 25 and 39 years old who had recovered from COVID-19.

J is TRBJ2-5 and V is TRBV4-1; D not resolved. The germline gives CDR1 MGHRA, CDR2 YSYEKL. Trimming stripped 1 base from V and 4 bases from J, with 7 bases between. There are 13 residues in the CDR3. CDR3 DNA sequence: TGCGCCAGCAGCCAAGTGGTCGGAGAGACCCAGTACTTC. Translation: CASSQVVGETQYF.

J is TRBJ1-6 and V is TRBV3-1 (or the pseudogene TRBV3-2), with a weak D call TRBD1 (6 bases). Deletions cut 7 bases from V and 7 bases from J, with 17 bases between. The CDR3 contains 15 residues. Per the germline V gene, CDR1 is LGHDT and CDR2 is YNNKEL (reference sequence). This CDR3 is CASNGGGQLNSPLHF. CDR3 bases: TGTGCCAGCAACGGCGGCGGACAGCTAAATTCACCCCTCCACTTT.

J is TRBJ1-1 and V is TRBV3-1 (or the pseudogene TRBV3-2), with D possibly being TRBD1 (6 bases). Deletions cut 1 base from V and 5 bases from J, with 17 bases between. This CDR3 is built from 16 residues. Germline CDR1 is LGHDT and CDR2 is YNNKEL (reference sequence). CDR3 bases: TGTGCCAGCAGCCAAGTATATGTCAGGGGCGCGACTGAAGCTTTCTTT. Encoded protein: CASSQVYVRGATEAFF.

CDR3 nucleotides: TGTGCCAGCAGTCTGACTAGCGGCGAGCAAGAGACCCAGTACTTC. As protein: CASSLTSGEQETQYF. The chain has TRBV6-4 and TRBJ2-5; 9 bases agree with TRBD2. The CDR3 contains 15 residues. The germline gives CDR1 MRHNA, CDR2 SNTAGT. J gave up 2 bases and V 5 bases, and 6 bases lay outside the gene matches.

This clone was counted a single time. Here the CDR3 reads CATVLAGGHDTQYF. The CDR3 DNA follows: TGTGCCACGGTGCTAGCGGGGGGGCACGATACGCAGTATTTT. This chain connects TRBV10-3 to TRBJ2-3; 12 positions agree with TRBD2. The CDR3 covers 14 residues. V gave up 10 bases and J gave up 6 bases; unmatched junction bases: 8. Germline V gene lookup returns CDR1 ENHRY and CDR2 SYGVKD.

The chain couples TRBV6-1 to TRBJ2-2; D is undetermined. Germline loops: CDR1 MNHNS, CDR2 SASEGT. Trimming took off 3 bases at V and 0 bases at J, with 11 bases between the two ends. CDR3 length equals 16 residues. CDR3 nucleotides: TGTGCCAGCAGTGAGCGGCTTACACCGAACACCGGGGAGCTGTTTTTT. Protein: CASSERLTPNTGELFF.

The V call is TRBV5-8, the J call TRBJ2-1; D perhaps matches TRBD2 (6 bases). This CDR3 spans 14 amino acids. Germline assignment: CDR1 SGHTS and CDR2 YDEGEE. V gave up 0 bases and J gave up 5 bases, with 9 bases separating them. CDR3 amino acids: CASSLVAGHNEQFF. The CDR3 DNA follows: TGTGCCAGCAGCTTGGTCGCGGGGCACAATGAGCAGTTCTTC.

A single count supports this clone. The chain has TRBV12-5 and TRBJ2-5, with D possibly being TRBD1 (6 bases). This CDR3 comprises 15 residues. Germline CDR1 is LGHNT and CDR2 is FRNRAP. V lost 1 base and J 4 bases, leaving 13 bases between the germline ends. CDR3 amino acids: CASGLGRGNGETQYF. For the CDR3, the DNA is TGTGCTAGTGGTTTGGGTAGGGGGAACGGAGAGACCCAGTACTTC.

The chain is built from TRBV24-1 and TRBJ2-2; D might be TRBD1 (6 bases). The CDR3 runs to 17 residues. V lost 3 bases and J lost 2, with 15 bases in between. The germline V gene encodes CDR1 KGHDR and CDR2 SFDVKD. The CDR3 region has the DNA TGTGCCACCAGTGATACCCGCGACAGGACAAACACCGGGGAGCTGTTTTTT. Translated: CATSDTRDRTNTGELFF.

This chain joins TRBV9 and TRBJ2-7, with D possibly TRBD2 on 6 matching bases. The CDR3 extends over 12 amino acids. V was pared by 2 bases and J by 6 bases, with 9 bases between. The germline V gene has CDR1 SGDLS and CDR2 YYNGEE. For the CDR3, the DNA is TGTGCCAGCAGCGTGGAGGGCGGCGAGCAGTACTTC. This encodes CASSVEGGEQYF. The full variable domain, with the rest looked up from reference TRBV9 and TRBJ2-7, is DSGVTQTPKHLITATGQRVTLRCSPRSGDLSVYWYQQSLDQGLQFLIQYYNGEERAKGNILERFSAQQFPDLHSELNLSSLELGDSALYFCASSVEGGEQYFGPGTRLTVT.

The chain has TRBV5-1 and TRBJ2-6, with 7 bases matching TRBD1. CDR1 and CDR2 from the germline V gene are SGHRS and YFSETQ. The CDR3 loop spans 16 amino acids. V gave up 7 bases and J gave up 2 bases; unmatched junction bases: 9. The CDR3 spells CASSRDSLAGANVLTF. CDR3 nucleotides: TGCGCCAGCTCTAGGGACAGCCTGGCTGGGGCCAACGTCCTGACTTTC.

This clone came up a few times. V and J are TRBV10-2 and TRBJ2-7; no clear D gene. In germline, CDR1 is WSHSY, CDR2 SAAADI. CDR3 length: 12 residues. Trimming removed 7 bases at V and 2 bases at J, with 9 bases between. This CDR3 reads CASTGQPYEQYF. DNA of the CDR3: TGCGCCAGCACAGGCCAGCCCTACGAGCAGTACTTC.

This clone was seen just once. This chain joins TRBV10-3 and TRBJ2-5; D unclear. CDR3 length equals 12 residues. Looked up from germline, CDR1 is ENHRY and CDR2 is SYGVKD. V was shortened by 4 bases and J by 1 base, with 4 bases between the two germline ends. The CDR3 loop is CAISAVQETQYF. CDR3 DNA: TGTGCCATCAGTGCCGTCCAAGAGACCCAGTACTTC.

The chain employs TRBV5-1 and TRBJ1-2, with 8 bases lining up with TRBD1. The CDR3 contains 15 residues. The V segment lost 4 bases and the J segment 8 bases; nucleotides outside the gene matches: 13. The germline CDR1 and CDR2 sequences are SGHRS and YFSETQ. The CDR3 DNA follows: TGCGCCAGCAGCCCGGAACCCGGGACAGGCTTAGGCTACACCTTC. Encoded protein: CASSPEPGTGLGYTF.

The rearrangement joins TRBV7-6 to TRBJ2-3; a possible D gene is TRBD2 (6 bases). CDR3 size: 14 residues. V was clipped by 5 bases and J by 4 bases, with 13 bases between them. From germline, CDR1 is SGHVS and CDR2 FNYEAQ. CDR3 coding DNA: TGTGCCAGCAGCCCGACTAGATACGCAGATACGCAGTATTTT. Encoded protein: CASSPTRYADTQYF.

V and J are TRBV10-3 and TRBJ1-5, with a possible D match to TRBD1 (6 bases). The CDR3 loop spans 14 amino acids. CDR1 and CDR2 (germline): ENHRY, SYGVKD. V was trimmed by 10 bases and J by 9 bases, leaving 22 bases between them. CDR3 sequence: CATLRDNNEGPQHF. The DNA of the CDR3 is TGTGCCACTCTCCGGGACAACAACGAGGGGCCCCAGCATTTT.

The chain carries TRBV6-1 and TRBJ1-6, with a tentative D call TRBD1 (6 bases). The germline V and J ends were trimmed by 4 bases and 13 bases, with 23 bases remaining between them. The V gene's germline CDR1 is MNHNS and CDR2 SASEGT. The CDR3 contains 16 residues. The CDR3, as DNA: TGTGCCAGCAGTGGAACGGACAGTTCTTGGTATGCCCCCCTCCACTTT. This encodes CASSGTDSSWYAPLHF.

The V and J genes are TRBV5-5 and TRBJ1-6; the D gene is possibly TRBD1 (5 bases). This CDR3 region has 16 residues. Germline V gene lookup returns CDR1 SGHKS and CDR2 YYEKEE (reference sequence). The V end lost 4 bases, the J end lost 0 bases, and 11 bases lay between the germline ends. CDR3 in amino acids: CASSNRQSSYNSPLHF. The DNA of the CDR3 is TGTGCCAGCAGCAACAGACAGAGCTCCTATAATTCACCCCTCCACTTT.

CDR3 residues: CASSLTGHHSYEQYF. The CDR3 DNA follows: TGTGCCAGCAGCTTAACGGGACACCACTCCTACGAGCAGTACTTC. The chain employs TRBV7-2 and TRBJ2-7; possible D gene TRBD1, 6 bases. CDR1 SGHTA and CDR2 FQGNSA come from the germline V gene. Trimming left V 2 bases short and J 0 bases short, with 11 bases between. The CDR3 length is 15 residues. Full variable domain (rest looked up from reference TRBV7-2 and TRBJ2-7): GAGVSQSPSNKVTEKGKDVELRCDPISGHTALYWYRQSLGQGLEFLIYFQGNSAPDKSGLPSDRFSAERTGGSVSTLTIQRTQQEDSAVYLCASSLTGHHSYEQYFGPGTRLTVT.

J is TRBJ2-7 and V is TRBV19, with 8 bases fitting TRBD1. Germline CDR1 LNHDA, CDR2 SQIVND (reference sequence). This CDR3 is built from 16 residues. Germline trimming cut 5 bases from V and 6 bases from J; bases unmatched to any gene: 15. CDR3: CASSPLTGVSFVEQYF. The CDR3 DNA reads TGTGCCAGTAGTCCGCTGACAGGGGTCTCCTTCGTCGAGCAGTACTTC.

On this clone: Other DNA sequences in the sample encode the same CDR3. The V and J genes are TRBV7-9 and TRBJ1-4, with TRBD1 matching over 9 bases. Per germline, CDR1 SEHNR and CDR2 FQNEAQ (reference sequence). Germline trimming cut 5 bases from V and 8 bases from J; bases unmatched to any gene: 6. CDR3 length: 14 residues. Here the CDR3 reads CASSLGQGSEKLFF. For the CDR3, the DNA is TGTGCCAGCAGCCTGGGACAGGGTAGCGAAAAACTGTTTTTT.